Below, 6 T cell receptor beta chains from the same sample are listed, as sequenced in a study of blood T cell repertoires in COVID-19 (dated by TCRdb to 2018 to 2020). The receptor library was made with the immunoSEQ multiplex PCR assay. Entries here come from immuneACCESS through TCRdb and include only in-frame sequences with V and J called. Some clones fail to appear in such tables; in the studies checked, an unresolved V gene covers under half of the shortfall, and the cause of the remainder is unknown. A total of about 52,000 clones appear in this sample, roughly 87% of them only once. Of the sample, approximately 15% falls within the top ten clones. The sequencing sample was made of peripheral blood. These TCRs come from a human donor with active COVID-19. The donor label of this sample is uncertain.

The rearrangement uses TRBV6-5 and TRBJ2-7, with D unclear. Germline loops: CDR1 MNHEY, CDR2 SVGAGI. Trimming took 6 bases from V and 0 from J, leaving 9 bases between them. The CDR3 spans 13 residues. This CDR3 reads CASRRHNSYEQYF. The CDR3 DNA reads TGTGCCAGCAGAAGACACAACTCCTACGAGCAGTACTTC.

The rearrangement joins TRBV19 to TRBJ1-1; D perhaps matches TRBD1 (6 bases). Trimming shortened V by 8 bases and J by 0 bases, and 13 bases separated the two germline ends. CDR3 length: 14 amino acids. From germline, CDR1 is LNHDA and CDR2 SQIVND (reference sequence). The CDR3 is CASGQHAMNTEAFF. CDR3 in DNA: TGTGCCAGTGGACAGCACGCCATGAACACTGAAGCTTTCTTT. Together with reference TRBV19 and TRBJ1-1, the CDR3 gives the full variable domain: DGGITQSPKYLFRKEGQNVTLSCEQNLNHDAMYWYRQDPGQGLRLIYYSQIVNDFQKGDIAEGYSVSREKKESFPLTVTSAQKNPTAFYLCASGQHAMNTEAFFGQGTRLTVV.

The V call is TRBV7-2, the J call TRBJ2-1, with 14 bases matching TRBD2. This CDR3 region has 15 residues. V was clipped by 6 bases and J by 9 bases; unmatched bases: 7. Looked up from germline, CDR1 is SGHTA and CDR2 is FQGNSA. CDR3 protein: CASRLTSGGAGEQFF. The CDR3 DNA sequence: TGTGCCAGCAGGTTGACTAGCGGGGGGGCGGGTGAGCAGTTCTTC.

The chain carries TRBV5-1 and TRBJ2-1; 7 bases align to TRBD2. CDR1 is SGHRS and CDR2 is YFSETQ in the germline V gene. The junction had 13 bases not matched to a gene; V was cut back by 3 bases and J by 4 bases. There are 17 residues in the CDR3. CDR3 sequence: CASSWMVAGLNYNEQFF. For the CDR3, the DNA is TGCGCCAGCAGCTGGATGGTAGCGGGCCTAAATTACAATGAGCAGTTCTTC.

This clone qualifies as medium-sized. The V call is TRBV2, the J call TRBJ1-5; D call uncertain. The CDR3 is made up of 12 amino acids. CDR1 and CDR2 (germline): SNHLY, FYNNEI. Trimming removed 4 bases from V and 4 bases from J, with 5 bases in between. The CDR3 DNA is TGTGCCAGCAGTGTCCTTAATCAGCCCCAGCATTTT. Its translation: CASSVLNQPQHF.

V is TRBV5-1 and J is TRBJ1-1, with D possibly matching TRBD1 (6 bases). V was trimmed by 3 bases and J by 1 base, leaving 10 bases between them. Germline V gene lookup returns CDR1 SGHRS and CDR2 YFSETQ. This CDR3 is 14 amino acids long. CDR3 amino acids: CASSWGTPNTEAFF. The CDR3 DNA sequence: TGCGCCAGCAGCTGGGGGACACCGAACACTGAAGCTTTCTTT.